This TCR beta chain was recovered during a study of cytomegalovirus exposure and HLA in healthy donors. The germline CDR1 and CDR2 sequences are SGHAT and FQNNGV. V dropped 4 bases and J dropped 5; count of bases not matched to a gene: 6. This CDR3 spans 15 amino acids. The study ran its PCR with 60 Vbeta and 13 Jbeta primers. The assay was immunoSEQ multiplex PCR, and TCRdb's table has in-frame clones only and misses some. The table lists about 150,000 clones, around 75% of them singletons. Study-wide points: Among immune exposure information, only CMV serostatus was available. Later, TCR association rates were found to vary by HLA locus, highest for DRB1 and lowest for HLA-C. In a later analysis, specific HLA alleles were associated with 15,000 to 20,000 TCR beta sequences at a 0.05 false discovery rate.

With regard to this clone: Its antigen remains unknown.

Sequenced input: PBMCs. The clonotype originates from a woman between 18 and 29 years old in good health and CMV-seronegative. The V and J genes are TRBV11-2 and TRBJ2-5, with TRBD1 identical over 11 bases. The CDR3 loop reads CASSYRDRGVETQYF. DNA of the CDR3: TGTGCCAGCAGCTACCGGGACAGGGGGGTCGAGACCCAGTACTTC.